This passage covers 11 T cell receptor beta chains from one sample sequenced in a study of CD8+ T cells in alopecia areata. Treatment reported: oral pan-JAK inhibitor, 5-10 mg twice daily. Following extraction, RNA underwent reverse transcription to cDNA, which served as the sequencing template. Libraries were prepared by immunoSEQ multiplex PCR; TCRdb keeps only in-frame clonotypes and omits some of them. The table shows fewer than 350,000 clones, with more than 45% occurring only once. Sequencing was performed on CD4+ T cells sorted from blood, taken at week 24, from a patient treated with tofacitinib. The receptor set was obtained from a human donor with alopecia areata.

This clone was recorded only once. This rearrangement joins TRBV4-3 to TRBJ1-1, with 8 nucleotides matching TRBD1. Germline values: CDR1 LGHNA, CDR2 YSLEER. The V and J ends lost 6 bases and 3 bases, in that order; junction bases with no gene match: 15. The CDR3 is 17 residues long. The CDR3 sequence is CASREWGRGRKDTEAFF. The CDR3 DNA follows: TGCGCCAGCAGAGAATGGGGCAGGGGGCGAAAGGACACTGAAGCTTTCTTT.

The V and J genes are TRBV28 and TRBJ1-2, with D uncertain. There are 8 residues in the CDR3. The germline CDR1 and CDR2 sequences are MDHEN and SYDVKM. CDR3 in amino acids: CSFYGYTF. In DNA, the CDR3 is TGTTCCTTCTATGGCTACACCTTC.

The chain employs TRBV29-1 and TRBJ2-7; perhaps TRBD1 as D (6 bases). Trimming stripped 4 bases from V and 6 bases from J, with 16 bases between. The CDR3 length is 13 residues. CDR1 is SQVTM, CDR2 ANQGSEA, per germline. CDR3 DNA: TGCAGCGTTGGCCGTACAGGGTTCGGCGAGCAGTACTTC. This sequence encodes CSVGRTGFGEQYF.

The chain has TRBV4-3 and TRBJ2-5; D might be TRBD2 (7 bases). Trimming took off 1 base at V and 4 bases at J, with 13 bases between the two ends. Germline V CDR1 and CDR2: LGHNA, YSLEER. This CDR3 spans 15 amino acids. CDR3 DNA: TGCGCCAGCAGCCAAGGGAGCGGGGACATAGAGACCCAGTACTTC. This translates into CASSQGSGDIETQYF.

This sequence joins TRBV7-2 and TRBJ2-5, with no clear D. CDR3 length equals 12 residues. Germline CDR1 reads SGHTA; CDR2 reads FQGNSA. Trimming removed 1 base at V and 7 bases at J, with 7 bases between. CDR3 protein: CASSLDGVTQYF. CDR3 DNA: TGTGCCAGCAGCTTAGACGGCGTGACCCAGTACTTC.

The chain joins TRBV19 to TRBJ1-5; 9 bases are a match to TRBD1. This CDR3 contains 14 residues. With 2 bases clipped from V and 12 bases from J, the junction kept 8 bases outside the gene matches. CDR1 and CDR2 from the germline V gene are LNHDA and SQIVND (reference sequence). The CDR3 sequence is CASSIRGQGQLQHF. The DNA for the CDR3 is TGTGCCAGTAGTATAAGGGGACAGGGCCAACTCCAGCATTTT.

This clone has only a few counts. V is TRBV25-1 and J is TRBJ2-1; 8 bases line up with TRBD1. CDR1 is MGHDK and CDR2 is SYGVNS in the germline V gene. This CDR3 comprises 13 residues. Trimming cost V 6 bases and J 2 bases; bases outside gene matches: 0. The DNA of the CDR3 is TGTGCCAGCAGGGACAGGGCCTACAATGAGCAGTTCTTC. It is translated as CASRDRAYNEQFF.

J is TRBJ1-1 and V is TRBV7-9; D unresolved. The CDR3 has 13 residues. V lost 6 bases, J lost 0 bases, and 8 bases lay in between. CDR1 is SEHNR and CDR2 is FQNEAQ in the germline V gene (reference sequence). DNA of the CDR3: TGTGCCAGCAGTTCAAGTTTGAACACTGAAGCTTTCTTT. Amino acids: CASSSSLNTEAFF.

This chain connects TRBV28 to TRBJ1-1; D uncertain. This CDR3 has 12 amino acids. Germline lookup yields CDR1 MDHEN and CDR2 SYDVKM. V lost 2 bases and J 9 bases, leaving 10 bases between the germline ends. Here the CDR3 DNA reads TGTGCCAGCAGTTTACCGAATACGAAAGCTTTCTTT. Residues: CASSLPNTKAFF.

The CDR3 is CASSLEGLPGQGANGSGYTF. The CDR3 DNA follows: TGCGCCAGCAGCTTGGAAGGTTTGCCGGGACAGGGGGCTAACGGATCTGGCTACACCTTC. The chain is built from TRBV5-1 and TRBJ1-2; 12 nucleotides match TRBD1. J lost 7 bases, V lost 0 bases, and 19 bases had no gene match. CDR3 size: 20 residues. Germline V lookup: CDR1 SGHRS, CDR2 YFSETQ.

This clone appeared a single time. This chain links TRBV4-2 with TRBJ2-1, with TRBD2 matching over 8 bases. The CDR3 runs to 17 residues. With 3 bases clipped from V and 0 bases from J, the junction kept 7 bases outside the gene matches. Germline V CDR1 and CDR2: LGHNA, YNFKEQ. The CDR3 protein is CASSQGLGSSSYNEQFF. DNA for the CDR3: TGTGCCAGCAGCCAGGGACTAGGCTCAAGCTCCTACAATGAGCAGTTCTTC.